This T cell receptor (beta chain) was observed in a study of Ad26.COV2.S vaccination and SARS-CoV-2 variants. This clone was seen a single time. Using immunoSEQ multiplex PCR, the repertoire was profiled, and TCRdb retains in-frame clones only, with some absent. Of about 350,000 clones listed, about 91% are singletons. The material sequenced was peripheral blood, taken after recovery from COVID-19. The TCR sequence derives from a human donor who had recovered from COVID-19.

For the CDR3, the DNA is TGTGCCAGCACCCCGGGACAGTACACAGATACGCAGTATTTT. The encoded protein is CASTPGQYTDTQYF. J is TRBJ2-3 and V is TRBV6-2 or TRBV6-3; 7 bases line up with TRBD1. CDR1 and CDR2 from the germline V gene are MNHEY and SVGEGT. CDR3 size: 14 residues. The trim removed 7 bases at V and 2 bases at J, leaving 6 bases unmatched.